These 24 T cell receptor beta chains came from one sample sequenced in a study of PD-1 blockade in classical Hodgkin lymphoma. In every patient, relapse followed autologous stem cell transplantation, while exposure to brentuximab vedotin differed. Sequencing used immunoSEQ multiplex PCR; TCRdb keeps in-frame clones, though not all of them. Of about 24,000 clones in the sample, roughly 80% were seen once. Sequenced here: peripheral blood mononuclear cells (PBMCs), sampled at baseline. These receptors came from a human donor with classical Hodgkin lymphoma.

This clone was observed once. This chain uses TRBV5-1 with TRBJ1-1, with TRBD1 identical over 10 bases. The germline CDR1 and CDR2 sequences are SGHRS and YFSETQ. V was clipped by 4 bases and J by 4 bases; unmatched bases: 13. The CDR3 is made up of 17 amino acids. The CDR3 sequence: CASSPIWTGGEGTEAFF. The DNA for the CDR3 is TGCGCCAGCAGCCCGATCTGGACAGGGGGAGAGGGCACTGAAGCTTTCTTT.

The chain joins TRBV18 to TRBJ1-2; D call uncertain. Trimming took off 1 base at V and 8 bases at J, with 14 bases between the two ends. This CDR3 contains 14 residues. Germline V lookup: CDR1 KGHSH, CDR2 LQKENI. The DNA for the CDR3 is TGTGCCAGCTCACCACTTCATGCCGGGGAGGGCTACACCTTC. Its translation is CASSPLHAGEGYTF.

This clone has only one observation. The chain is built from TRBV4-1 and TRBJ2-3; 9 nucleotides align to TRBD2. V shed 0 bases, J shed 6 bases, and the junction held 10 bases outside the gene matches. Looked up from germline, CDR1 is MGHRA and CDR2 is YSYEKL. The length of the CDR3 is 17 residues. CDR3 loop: CASSQDAPSGTLDTQYF. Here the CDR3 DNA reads TGCGCCAGCAGCCAAGATGCCCCTAGCGGGACGTTGGATACGCAGTATTTT.

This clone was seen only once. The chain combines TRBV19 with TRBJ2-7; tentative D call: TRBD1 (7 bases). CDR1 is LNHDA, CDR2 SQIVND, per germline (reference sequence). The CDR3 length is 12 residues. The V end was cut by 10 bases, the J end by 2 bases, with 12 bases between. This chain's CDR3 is CATQGGTYEQYF. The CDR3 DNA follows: TGTGCCACCCAGGGGGGTACCTACGAGCAGTACTTC.

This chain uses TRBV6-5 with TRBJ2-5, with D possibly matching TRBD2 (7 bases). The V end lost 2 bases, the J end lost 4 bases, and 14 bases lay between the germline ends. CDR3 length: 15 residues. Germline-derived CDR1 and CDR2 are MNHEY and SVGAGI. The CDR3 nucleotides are TGTGCCAGCAGTTACGGACGGGGGGCCCTAGAGACCCAGTACTTC. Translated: CASSYGRGALETQYF.

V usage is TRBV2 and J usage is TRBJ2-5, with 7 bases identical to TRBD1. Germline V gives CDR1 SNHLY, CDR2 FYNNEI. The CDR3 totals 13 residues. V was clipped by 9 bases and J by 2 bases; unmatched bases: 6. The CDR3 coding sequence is TGTGCCAGGAACCGGGACAGACAAGAGACCCAGTACTTC. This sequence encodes CARNRDRQETQYF.

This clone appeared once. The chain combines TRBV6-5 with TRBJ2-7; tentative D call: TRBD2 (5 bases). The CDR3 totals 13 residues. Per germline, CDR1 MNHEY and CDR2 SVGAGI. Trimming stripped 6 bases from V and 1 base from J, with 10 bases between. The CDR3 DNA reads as TGTGCCAGCAGCTCATCGGGGTCCTACGAGCAGTACTTC. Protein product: CASSSSGSYEQYF.

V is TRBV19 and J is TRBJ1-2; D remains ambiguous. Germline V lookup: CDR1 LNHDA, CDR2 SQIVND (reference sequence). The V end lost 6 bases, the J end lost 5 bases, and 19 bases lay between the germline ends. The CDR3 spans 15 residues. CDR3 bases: TGTGCCAGTAGCCTAGGGCCCGCCGTACGGTATGGCTACACCTTC. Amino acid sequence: CASSLGPAVRYGYTF. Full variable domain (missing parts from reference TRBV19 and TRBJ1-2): DGGITQSPKYLFRKEGQNVTLSCEQNLNHDAMYWYRQDPGQGLRLIYYSQIVNDFQKGDIAEGYSVSREKKESFPLTVTSAQKNPTAFYLCASSLGPAVRYGYTFGSGTRLTVV.

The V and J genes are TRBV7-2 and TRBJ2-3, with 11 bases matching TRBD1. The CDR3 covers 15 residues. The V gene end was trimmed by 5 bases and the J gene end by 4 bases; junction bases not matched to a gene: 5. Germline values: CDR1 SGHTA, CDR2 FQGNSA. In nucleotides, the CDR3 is TGTGCCAGCAGCGCGAGGACAGGGGGCGCAGATACGCAGTATTTT. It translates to CASSARTGGADTQYF. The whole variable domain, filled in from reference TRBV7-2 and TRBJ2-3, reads GAGVSQSPSNKVTEKGKDVELRCDPISGHTALYWYRQSLGQGLEFLIYFQGNSAPDKSGLPSDRFSAERTGGSVSTLTIQRTQQEDSAVYLCASSARTGGADTQYFGPGTRLTVL.

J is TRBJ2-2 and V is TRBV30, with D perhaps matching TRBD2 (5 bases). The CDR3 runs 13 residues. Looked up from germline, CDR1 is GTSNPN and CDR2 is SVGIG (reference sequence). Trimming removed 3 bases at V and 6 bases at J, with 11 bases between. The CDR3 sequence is CAWSLLAPGELFF. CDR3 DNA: TGTGCCTGGAGCCTCCTAGCCCCCGGGGAGCTGTTTTTT.

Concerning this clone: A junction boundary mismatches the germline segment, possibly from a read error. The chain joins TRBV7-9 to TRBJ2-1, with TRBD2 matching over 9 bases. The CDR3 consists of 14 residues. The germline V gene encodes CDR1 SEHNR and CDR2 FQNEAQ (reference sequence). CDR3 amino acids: CASSLAGTYNEQFF. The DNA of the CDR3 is TGTGCCAGCAGCCTAGCGGGGACCTACAATGAGCAGTTCTTC.

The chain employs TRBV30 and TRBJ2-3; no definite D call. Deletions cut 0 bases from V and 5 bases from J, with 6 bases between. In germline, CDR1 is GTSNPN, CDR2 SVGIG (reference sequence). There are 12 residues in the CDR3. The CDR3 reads CAWSVRKDTQYF. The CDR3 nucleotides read TGTGCCTGGAGTGTACGAAAAGATACGCAGTATTTT.

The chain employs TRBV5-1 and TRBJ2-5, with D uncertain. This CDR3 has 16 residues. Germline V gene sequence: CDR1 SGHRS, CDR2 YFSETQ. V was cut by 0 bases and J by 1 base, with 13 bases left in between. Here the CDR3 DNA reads TGCGCCAGCAGCTTGGGATTCAAAATCGCCCAAGAGACCCAGTACTTC. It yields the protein CASSLGFKIAQETQYF.

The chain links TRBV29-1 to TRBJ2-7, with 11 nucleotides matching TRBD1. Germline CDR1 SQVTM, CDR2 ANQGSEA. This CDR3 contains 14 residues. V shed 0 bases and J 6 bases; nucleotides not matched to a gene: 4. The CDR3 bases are TGCAGCGTTGAAGATGGGGGGACAGGGGGCGAGCAGTACTTC. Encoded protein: CSVEDGGTGGEQYF.

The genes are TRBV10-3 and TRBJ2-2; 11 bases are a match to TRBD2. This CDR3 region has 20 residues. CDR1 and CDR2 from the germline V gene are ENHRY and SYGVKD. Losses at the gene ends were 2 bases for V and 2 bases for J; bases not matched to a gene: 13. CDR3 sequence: CAISEAGGAGLAGNTGELFF. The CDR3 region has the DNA TGTGCCATCAGTGAGGCAGGGGGTGCCGGACTAGCGGGTAACACCGGGGAGCTGTTTTTT.

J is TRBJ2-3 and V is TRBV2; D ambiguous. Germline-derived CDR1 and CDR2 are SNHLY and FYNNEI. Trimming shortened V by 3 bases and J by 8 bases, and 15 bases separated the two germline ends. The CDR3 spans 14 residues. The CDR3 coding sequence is TGTGCCAGCAGTGATGGGAACACTATCGGTACGCAGTATTTT. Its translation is CASSDGNTIGTQYF.

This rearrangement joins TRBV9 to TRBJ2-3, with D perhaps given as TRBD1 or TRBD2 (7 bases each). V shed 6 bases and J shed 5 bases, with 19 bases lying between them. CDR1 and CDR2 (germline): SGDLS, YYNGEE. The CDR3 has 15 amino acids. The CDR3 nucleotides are TGTGCCAGCAAACCAGGGGGGGCCACCCAAGATACGCAGTATTTT. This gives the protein CASKPGGATQDTQYF.

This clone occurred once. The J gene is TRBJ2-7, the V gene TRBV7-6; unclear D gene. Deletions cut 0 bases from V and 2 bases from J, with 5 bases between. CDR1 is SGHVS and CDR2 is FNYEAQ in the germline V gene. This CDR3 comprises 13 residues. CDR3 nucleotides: TGTGCCAGCAGCTTAGCAGGGACCTACGAGCAGTACTTC. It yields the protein CASSLAGTYEQYF. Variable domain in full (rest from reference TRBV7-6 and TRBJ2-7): GAGVSQSPRYKVTKRGQDVALRCDPISGHVSLYWYRQALGQGPEFLTYFNYEAQQDKSGLPNDRFSAERPEGSISTLTIQRTEQRDSAMYRCASSLAGTYEQYFGPGTRLTVT.

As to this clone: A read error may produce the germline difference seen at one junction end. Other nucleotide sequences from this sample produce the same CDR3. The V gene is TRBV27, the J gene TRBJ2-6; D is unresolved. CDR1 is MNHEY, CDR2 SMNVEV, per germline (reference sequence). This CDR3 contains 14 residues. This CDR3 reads CASSFSSGANVLTF. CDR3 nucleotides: TGTGCCAGTAGTTTTAGCTCTGGGGCCAACGTCCTGACTTTC.

CDR3 sequence reads: CASSFLTGGSYGYTF. DNA of the CDR3: TGCGCCAGCAGCTTCTTGACAGGGGGCTCATATGGCTACACCTTC. V is TRBV5-1 and J is TRBJ1-2, with TRBD1 identical over 10 bases. The CDR3 covers 15 residues. Germline trimming cut 2 bases from V and 5 bases from J; bases unmatched to any gene: 6. Germline CDR1 is SGHRS and CDR2 is YFSETQ.

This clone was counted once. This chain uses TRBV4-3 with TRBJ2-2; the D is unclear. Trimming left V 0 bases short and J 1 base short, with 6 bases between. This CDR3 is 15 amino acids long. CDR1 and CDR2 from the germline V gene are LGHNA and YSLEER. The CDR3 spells CASSQELQNTGELFF. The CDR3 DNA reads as TGCGCCAGCAGCCAAGAGTTACAGAACACCGGGGAGCTGTTTTTT.

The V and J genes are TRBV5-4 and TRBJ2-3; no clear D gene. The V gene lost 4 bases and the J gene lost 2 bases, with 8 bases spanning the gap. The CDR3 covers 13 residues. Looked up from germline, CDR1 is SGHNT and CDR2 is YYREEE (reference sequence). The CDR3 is CASSPMPTDTQYF. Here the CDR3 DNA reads TGTGCCAGCAGCCCAATGCCCACAGATACGCAGTATTTT.

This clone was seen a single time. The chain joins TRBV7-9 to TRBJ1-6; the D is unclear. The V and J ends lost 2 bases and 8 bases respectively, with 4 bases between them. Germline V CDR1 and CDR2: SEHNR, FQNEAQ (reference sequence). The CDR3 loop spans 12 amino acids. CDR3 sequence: CASSLRDSPLHF. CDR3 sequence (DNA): TGTGCCAGCAGCTTACGGGATTCACCCCTCCACTTT.

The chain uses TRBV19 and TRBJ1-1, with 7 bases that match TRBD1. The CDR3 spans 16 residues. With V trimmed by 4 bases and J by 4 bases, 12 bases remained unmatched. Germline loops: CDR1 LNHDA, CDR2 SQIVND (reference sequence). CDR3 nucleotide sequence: TGTGCCAGTAGTACACCTTCGACAGGGTTGAGCACTGAAGCTTTCTTT. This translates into CASSTPSTGLSTEAFF.